Each of the 5 T cell receptor beta chains below was sequenced from the same sample in a study of PD-L1 blockade in urothelial cancer. The assay was immunoSEQ multiplex PCR, and TCRdb's table has in-frame clones only and misses some. Of about 76,000 clones in the sample, around 84% were seen once. Specimen: PBMCs, collected around atezolizumab (anti-PD-L1) treatment. The origin of the receptors is a man between 70 and 80 years old with urothelial cancer.

V and J are TRBV30 and TRBJ2-5; 7 bases are shared with TRBD1. The CDR3 sequence is 14 residues long. The V gene end was trimmed by 0 bases and the J gene end by 4 bases; junction bases not matched to a gene: 5. Per germline, CDR1 GTSNPN and CDR2 SVGIG (reference sequence). CDR3 nucleotides: TGTGCCTGGAGTGTACCCACAGGGGCAGAGACCCAGTACTTC. As protein: CAWSVPTGAETQYF. The variable domain in full, completed from reference TRBV30 and TRBJ2-5, reads SQTIHQWPATLVQPVGSPLSLECTVEGTSNPNLYWYRQAAGRGLQLLFYSVGIGQISSEVPQNLSASRPQDRQFILSSKKLLLSDSGFYLCAWSVPTGAETQYFGPGTRLLVL.

A few counts support this clone. The chain joins TRBV7-9 to TRBJ2-2; tentatively, D is TRBD2 (6 bases). The CDR3 extends over 14 amino acids. V was clipped by 8 bases and J by 6 bases, with 16 bases between them. Looked up from germline, CDR1 is SEHNR and CDR2 is FQNEAQ (reference sequence). CDR3 region: CASGRLVSPGELFF. For the CDR3, the DNA is TGTGCCAGCGGTCGACTAGTATCACCCGGGGAGCTGTTTTTT.

This clone was picked up one time. The V call is TRBV10-1, the J call TRBJ2-2, with D possibly matching TRBD2 (5 bases). Looked up from germline, CDR1 is WNHNN and CDR2 is SYGVQD (reference sequence). The length of the CDR3 is 18 residues. With 2 bases removed from V and 5 bases from J, the gap between germline ends came to 21 bases. CDR3 sequence reads: CASSEDVLAGFGTGELFF. CDR3 DNA: TGCGCCAGCAGTGAGGATGTTTTGGCGGGTTTTGGGACCGGGGAGCTGTTTTTT.

This sequence joins TRBV18 and TRBJ2-1; the D gene is possibly TRBD2 (6 bases). Per germline, CDR1 KGHSH and CDR2 LQKENI. V dropped 5 bases and J dropped 7 bases, with 12 bases sitting between them. CDR3 length equals 13 residues. The CDR3 spells CASSGAAGNEQFF. CDR3 DNA: TGTGCCAGCTCAGGCGCGGCGGGAAATGAGCAGTTCTTC.

The chain has TRBV27 and TRBJ2-3, with 11 nucleotides matching TRBD2. Germline values: CDR1 MNHEY, CDR2 SMNVEV (reference sequence). V dropped 2 bases and J dropped 2; count of bases not matched to a gene: 3. The CDR3 is made up of 16 amino acids. CDR3 in amino acids: CASSLRLAGNTDTQYF. As DNA, the CDR3 is TGTGCCAGCAGTTTACGACTAGCGGGAAACACAGATACGCAGTATTTT.